The clone carrying this T cell receptor (beta chain) turned up a few times. Its antigen is unknown. The data are from a study of cytomegalovirus exposure and HLA in healthy donors. Study-level points and caveats: Sequencing likely produced, as an artifact, a cluster of highly shared sequence variants. The authors later linked a missense DCLRE1C variant to TCR beta V- and J-gene trimming.

The PCR contained 60 Vbeta and 13 Jbeta primers. The repertoire was sequenced with immunoSEQ multiplex PCR; TCRdb's copy has only in-frame clones and lacks some. The sample has some 150,000 clones, around 86% seen once. The TCR sequence derives from a woman in her 50s in good health and CMV-seropositive. Sequenced input: PBMCs.

CDR3 DNA sequence: TGTGCCTGGAGTGTAGGGACACTCTACGAGCAGTACTTC. Amino acid sequence: CAWSVGTLYEQYF. The chain employs TRBV30 and TRBJ2-7; tentative D call: TRBD1 (6 bases). Trimming removed 0 bases from V and 3 bases from J, with 9 bases in between. This CDR3 comprises 13 residues. Germline lookup yields CDR1 GTSNPN and CDR2 SVGIG (reference sequence). Full variable domain (missing parts from reference TRBV30 and TRBJ2-7): SQTIHQWPATLVQPVGSPLSLECTVEGTSNPNLYWYRQAAGRGLQLLFYSVGIGQISSEVPQNLSASRPQDRQFILSSKKLLLSDSGFYLCAWSVGTLYEQYFGPGTRLTVT.